Listed below are T cell receptor beta chains from one sample, sequenced in a study of beta chain features in type 1 diabetes. Measured with immunoSEQ multiplex PCR; TCRdb has only the in-frame clones, and not every one. Of approximately 250,000 clones in the sample, less than 15% are singletons; the top ten hold approximately 0.024%. The sequenced sample was naive CD4+ T cells from blood. Receptor source: a woman between 40 and 50 years old in good health. CDR3s include the opening cysteine and the closing phenylalanine or tryptophan. A D gene is named only where the DNA matches it firmly. Some rows have no size entry. The others give once, few or many, or a class for an expanded clone.

>NA|TRBV29-1|TRBJ1-3|NA
TGCAGCGTCGGACATACTGGAAACACCATATATTTT
CSVGHTGNTIYF
>NA|TRBV6-4|TRBJ2-3|NA
TGTGCCAGCAGCCTACAGGGCCTGTCACATATCCATACGCAGTATTTT
CASSLQGLSHIHTQYF
>few|TRBV4-2|TRBJ1-5|NA
TGTGCCAGCAGCCAAGAGGTGCAGTTGGGCAGAACTAGCAATCAGCCCCAGCATTTT
CASSQEVQLGRTSNQPQHF
>few|TRBV2|TRBJ2-1|NA
TGTGCCAGCAGTGGCGGCTCAAGCTCCTACAATGAGCAGTTCTTC
CASSGGSSSYNEQFF
>few|TRBV25-1|TRBJ2-5|NA
TGTGCCAGCAGTGAATTAGGGGGAAGGACCCAGTACTTC
CASSELGGRTQYF
>once|TRBV5-1|TRBJ2-5|TRBD2
TGCGCCAGCAGGCCGGGGGGGTCAGAGACCCAGTACTTC
CASRPGGSETQYF
>NA|TRBV21-1|TRBJ2-3|NA
NA
CASSKVAGGTDTQYF
>NA|TRBV6-4|TRBJ1-2|TRBD1
TGTGCCAGCAGGGAGACAGGGATGAACTATGGCTACACCTTC
CASRETGMNYGYTF
>few|TRBV13|TRBJ2-3|TRBD2
TGTGCCAGCAGCACCTCCAGCGGGGGGGCGCGGGATACGCAGTATTTT
CASSTSSGGARDTQYF
>few|TRBV5-1|TRBJ2-3|NA
TGCGCCAGCAGCTTGGGCCCTAGCGCATCTAGCACAGATACGCAGTATTTT
CASSLGPSASSTDTQYF
>NA|TRBV18|TRBJ1-2|TRBD1
TGTGCCAGCTCATCAGTGACAGGGGCCAACTATGGCTACACCTTC
CASSSVTGANYGYTF
>NA|TRBV5-8|TRBJ1-2|NA
TGTGCCAGCAGCCCGGACAGAAACTATGGCTACACCTTC
CASSPDRNYGYTF
>NA|TRBV5-1|TRBJ2-1|NA
TGCGCCAGCAGCTTGATTGGCAGGTCGGGAGTTACTCTGGTTGAGCAGTTCTTC
CASSLIGRSGVTLVEQFF
>NA|TRBV7-2|TRBJ2-3|NA
TGTGCCAGCACCGCGTTAAACCTAGATACGCAGTATTTT
CASTALNLDTQYF
>NA|TRBV11-2|TRBJ2-5|NA
TGTGCCAGCAGCTTGGGACTTCGGGGCGCAGAGACCCAGTACTTC
CASSLGLRGAETQYF
>few|TRBV5-1|TRBJ2-5|TRBD2
TGCGCCAGCAGCTCAGGACTAGCCCCAGAGACCCAGTACTTC
CASSSGLAPETQYF
>NA|TRBV4-2|TRBJ2-7|NA
TGTGCCAGCAGCCAATACAGATTCACGGACGAGCAGTACTTC
CASSQYRFTDEQYF
>NA|TRBV2|TRBJ2-7|TRBD2
TGTGCCAGCAGAGAGACTAGCGGGGGGGCGAACGAGCAGTACTTC
CASRETSGGANEQYF
>few|TRBV7-7|TRBJ2-3|TRBD2
TGTGCCAGCAGCCGGACTAGCGGGAGGACAGATACGCAGTATTTT
CASSRTSGRTDTQYF
>few|TRBV2|TRBJ1-4|NA
TGTGCCAGCAAGGCAGGGCGGAATGAAAAACTGTTTTTT
CASKAGRNEKLFF
>NA|TRBV5-5|TRBJ2-5|NA
TGTGCCAGCAGCTTGGGGGGGCCACAAGAGACCCAGTACTTC
CASSLGGPQETQYF
>few|TRBV18|TRBJ2-7|NA
TGTGCCAGCTCACCTTCTCCGGACAGATTCTACGAGCAGTACTTC
CASSPSPDRFYEQYF
>few|TRBV6-5|TRBJ2-7|NA
TGTGCCAGCAGTACCCGGGACAAATACTACGAGCAGTACTTC
CASSTRDKYYEQYF
>NA|TRBV10-2|TRBJ2-5|TRBD2
TGCGCCAGCAATCCAGCGGGGGGGGAGACCCAGTACTTC
CASNPAGGETQYF
>NA|TRBV29-1|TRBJ1-1|TRBD1
TGCAGCGTGAAAACGACAGGGGACACTGAAGCTTTCTTT
CSVKTTGDTEAFF
>once|TRBV2|TRBJ1-2|NA
TGTGCCAGCAATAATGAGGCAGATTATGGCTACACCTTC
CASNNEADYGYTF
>many|TRBV7-2|TRBJ2-5|NA
TGTGCCAGCAGCACAGTAGAGACCCAGTACTTC
CASSTVETQYF
>few|TRBV11-2|TRBJ1-5|NA
TGTGCCAGCAGCTTAACGGGGGTTCGGACCCAGCATTTT
CASSLTGVRTQHF
>few|TRBV29-1|TRBJ2-7|NA
TGCAGCGTTGTAGACAGTTTGGCCCCAGACGAGCAGTACTTC
CSVVDSLAPDEQYF
>NA|TRBV27|TRBJ2-1|TRBD2
TGTGCCAGCAGTTCCCCGGGACTAGCGATCCACAATGAGCAGTTCTTC
CASSSPGLAIHNEQFF
>many|TRBV29-1|TRBJ1-2|NA
TGCAGCGTGACAGATCCCGACCATGGCTACACCTTC
CSVTDPDHGYTF
>few|TRBV5-8|TRBJ2-3|TRBD2
TGTGCCAGCAGCACCGGGACTAGCGGAGTCACAGATACGCAGTATTTT
CASSTGTSGVTDTQYF
>few|TRBV7-2|TRBJ2-1|NA
TGTGCCAGCAGCTTAGCGCCGAGTCGGCAGTTCTTC
CASSLAPSRQFF
>few|TRBV18|TRBJ2-3|TRBD2
TGTGCCAGCTCACCAGTAGCGGGCCACACAGATACGCAGTATTTT
CASSPVAGHTDTQYF
>few|TRBV19|TRBJ2-3|TRBD2
TGTGCCAGTAGTAGGACTAGCGGGGGAGCACGCACAGATACGCAGTATTTT
CASSRTSGGARTDTQYF
>few|TRBV9|TRBJ2-3|TRBD2
TGTGCCAGCAGCGTAGCAATGCTAGCGGTAAGCACAGATACGCAGTATTTT
CASSVAMLAVSTDTQYF
>NA|TRBV25-1|TRBJ2-5|TRBD1
TGTGCCAGCAGTCCGGGGGACAGGCCTGAGGAGACCCAGTACTTC
CASSPGDRPEETQYF
>NA|TRBV6-5|TRBJ2-3|TRBD1
TGTGCCAGCAGTAGGACAGGGTTTAGAGAAGATACGCAGTATTTT
CASSRTGFREDTQYF
>few|TRBV18|TRBJ2-1|TRBD2
TGTGCCAGCTCACGAGGGACTAGCGGGGGCTCGTGGGAGCAGTTCTTC
CASSRGTSGGSWEQFF
>NA|TRBV5-6|TRBJ2-7|TRBD1
TGTGCCAGCAGCTTGCGACAGGGGACCCATAAGTTTGGGCAGTACTTC
CASSLRQGTHKFGQYF
>few|TRBV7-9|TRBJ2-5|TRBD2
TGTGCCAGCAGCTCGGGACTAGCGGGGGACCAAGAGACCCAGTACTTC
CASSSGLAGDQETQYF
>few|TRBV21-1|TRBJ1-1|NA
TGTGCCAGCAGCAAAGTCAGGGGATGGAGCACTGAAGCTTTCTTT
CASSKVRGWSTEAFF
>few|TRBV7-6|TRBJ1-6|NA
TGTGCCAGCCGGGGGGAAACGAATTCACCCCTCCACTTT
CASRGETNSPLHF
>few|TRBV18|TRBJ2-7|NA
TGTGCCAGCTCACCGACCGGGACACCCTACGAGCAGTACTTC
CASSPTGTPYEQYF
>NA|TRBV10-1|TRBJ2-7|NA
TGCGCCAGCAGTGTTGGAGGTTCGGGCTACGAGCAGTACTTC
CASSVGGSGYEQYF
>few|TRBV11-2|TRBJ1-5|NA
TGTGCCAGCAGCTTGAACAGCCATCAGCCCCAGCATTTT
CASSLNSHQPQHF
>NA|TRBV6-6|TRBJ2-7|NA
TGTGCCAGCAGACAAGGACTACCCAGGGACGAGCAGTACTTC
CASRQGLPRDEQYF
>NA|TRBV19|TRBJ2-2|NA
TGTGCCAGTAGTCGTATGTCCCCGGGGACCGGGGAGCTGTTTTTT
CASSRMSPGTGELFF
>NA|TRBV5-1|TRBJ2-3|NA
TGCGCCAGCAGGAGCGGAGCCAGAACTAGCACAGATACGCAGTATTTT
CASRSGARTSTDTQYF
>few|TRBV18|TRBJ2-1|TRBD2
TGTGCCAGCTCACCACCGACTAGCATGGATGAGCAGTTCTTC
CASSPPTSMDEQFF
>NA|TRBV6-4|TRBJ2-1|TRBD2
TGTGCCAGCAGTGCACTTCCTAGCGGGGGGTATTGGAATGAGCAGTTCTTC
CASSALPSGGYWNEQFF
>NA|TRBV5-1|TRBJ1-1|NA
TGCGCCAGCGAGGGGGGGTCCATGAACACTGAAGCTTTCTTT
CASEGGSMNTEAFF